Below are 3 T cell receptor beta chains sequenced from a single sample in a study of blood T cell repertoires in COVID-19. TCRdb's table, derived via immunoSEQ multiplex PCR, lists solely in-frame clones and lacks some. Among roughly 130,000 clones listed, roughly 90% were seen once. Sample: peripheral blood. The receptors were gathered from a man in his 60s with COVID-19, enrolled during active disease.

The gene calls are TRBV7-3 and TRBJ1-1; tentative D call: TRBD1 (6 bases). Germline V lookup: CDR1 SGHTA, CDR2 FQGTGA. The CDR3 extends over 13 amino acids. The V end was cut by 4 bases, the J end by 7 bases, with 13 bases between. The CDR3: CASSSTGSSEAFF. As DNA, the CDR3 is TGTGCCAGCAGCTCTACAGGGAGTAGTGAAGCTTTCTTT.

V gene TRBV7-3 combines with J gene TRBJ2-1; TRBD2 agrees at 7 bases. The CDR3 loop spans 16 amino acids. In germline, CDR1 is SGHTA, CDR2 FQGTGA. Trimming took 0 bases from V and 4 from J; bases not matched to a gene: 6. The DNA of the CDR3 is TGTGCCAGCAGCTTAACGGCGGCTAGCGGTTACAATGAGCAGTTCTTC. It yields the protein CASSLTAASGYNEQFF.

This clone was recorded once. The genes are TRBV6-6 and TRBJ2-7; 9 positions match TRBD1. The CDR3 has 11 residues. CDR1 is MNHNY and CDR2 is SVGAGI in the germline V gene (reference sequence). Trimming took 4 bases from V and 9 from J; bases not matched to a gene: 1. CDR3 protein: CASSWTGVQYF. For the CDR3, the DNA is TGTGCCAGCAGTTGGACAGGGGTGCAGTACTTC.